This T cell receptor beta chain was observed in a study of blood T cell repertoires in COVID-19. Study details: Sites across the United States, Italy and Spain contributed samples from acute and convalescent COVID-19. The cDNA or gDNA used as material had been derived from T cells, B-cell-depleted T cells, or PBMCs.

The CDR3 is 15 residues long. Trimming left V 0 bases short and J 8 bases short, with 14 bases between. Germline values: CDR1 SGHRS, CDR2 YFSETQ. In the original workflow: Reference gene primers were amplified, and this amplification served to estimate nucleated cell counts. Only in-frame clones appear in the TCRdb table, and some are missing; sequencing was by immunoSEQ multiplex PCR. D and trimming come from the DNA, and the V and J calls and clone size come from that table. This sample has 200,000 to 250,000 clones, with roughly 82% found just once. Material for sequencing was peripheral blood. The V gene is TRBV5-1, the J gene TRBJ1-4; D possibly corresponds to TRBD1 (6 bases). This TCR came from a woman in her thirties or forties who had recovered from COVID-19. Here the CDR3 DNA reads TGCGCCAGCAGCTTGGTCGGAGGCCAGGGGGAAAAACTGTTTTTT. It yields the protein CASSLVGGQGEKLFF.